The table lists the clone carrying this T cell receptor (beta chain) with a few counts. Its antigen is unidentified. This entry comes from a study of T cell responses to AZD1222 COVID-19 vaccine. Overall study: Samples with a second dose at about 4 or about 12 weeks were pooled together.

CDR3 size: 19 residues. In germline, CDR1 is MNHNS, CDR2 SASEGT. Trimming removed 0 bases from V and 5 bases from J; junction bases left unmatched: 12. Study-level results: Spike-specific TCR depth and breadth grew after two AZD1222 doses.

The protocol was immunoSEQ multiplex PCR, while the TCRdb copy is restricted to in-frame clones and leaves out a portion. The profile shows about 130,000 clones, roughly nine tenths of them singletons. This receptor was obtained from an adult in good health. The genes are TRBV6-1 and TRBJ1-4, with TRBD1 matching over 10 bases. The specimen comprised peripheral blood, sampled on day 0 of AZD1222 vaccination. The CDR3 spells CASSEAVGDRGPTNEKLFF. CDR3 coding DNA: TGTGCCAGCAGTGAAGCGGTCGGTGACAGGGGGCCCACCAATGAAAAACTGTTTTTT.